These T cell receptor beta chains were read from a single sample in a study of Ad26.COV2.S vaccination and SARS-CoV-2 variants. The repertoire was sequenced with immunoSEQ multiplex PCR; TCRdb's copy has only in-frame clones and lacks some. The sample lists about 380,000 clones, under 90% occurring once. The sequencing used peripheral blood, collected in a trial of Ad26.COV2.S vaccine versus placebo. The receptors were gathered from a person between 18 and 60 years old who received the Ad26.COV2.S COVID-19 vaccine or a placebo. The CDR3 runs from the conserved cysteine through the conserved F or W. The D gene is left open where the match is weak. A row's size may be missing; if present it is once, few, many or a size class.

>TRBV6-5|TRBD1|14|TRBJ1-1|-
CASSHGGTDTEAFF
TGTGCCAGCAGTCACGGGGGGACAGACACTGAAGCTTTCTTT
>TRBV9|-|17|TRBJ1-3|-
CASSVSGGEYIGNTIYF
TGTGCCAGCAGCGTATCCGGGGGCGAATACATCGGAAACACCATATATTTT
>TRBV7-2|TRBD2|17|TRBJ2-1|-
CASSLRGGAGARGEQFF
TGTGCCAGCAGCCTCCGCGGCGGAGCGGGGGCTCGGGGTGAGCAGTTCTTC
>TRBV30|-|11|TRBJ1-1|-
CAWSGHTEAFF
TGTGCCTGGAGTGGGCACACTGAAGCTTTCTTT
>TRBV24-1|-|14|TRBJ2-5|-
CATSDLGGEETQYF
TGTGCCACCAGTGATTTAGGGGGGGAAGAGACCCAGTACTTC
>TRBV15|TRBD2|16|TRBJ2-7|-
CATSRFSGSSSYEQYF
TGTGCCACCAGCAGATTTAGCGGGAGCTCCTCCTACGAGCAGTACTTC
>TRBV27|TRBD1|15|TRBJ1-5|-
CASSLLGDRGNPQHF
TGTGCCAGCAGTTTATTGGGGGACAGGGGAAATCCCCAGCATTTT
>TRBV3-1/TRBV3-2|TRBD1|14|TRBJ1-1|-
CASRIQGAHTEAFF
TGTGCCAGCAGGATACAGGGGGCCCACACTGAAGCTTTCTTT
>TRBV4-1|-|12|TRBJ2-1|-
CASSQDEVKQFF
TGCGCCAGCAGCCAAGATGAAGTAAAGCAGTTCTTC
>TRBV7-3|TRBD1|16|TRBJ2-6|-
CASSKQGAHGANVLTF
TGTGCCAGCAGCAAACAGGGGGCGCATGGGGCCAACGTCCTGACTTTC
>TRBV4-1|-|18|TRBJ1-6|few
CASSHLIAVSSYNSPLHF
TGCGCCAGCAGCCACTTAATTGCCGTGAGCTCCTATAATTCACCCCTCCACTTT
>TRBV5-6|TRBD1|16|TRBJ1-6|-
CASSLRGRGQATPLHF
TGTGCCAGCAGCTTGCGAGGTCGGGGACAGGCTACCCCCCTCCACTTT
>TRBV27|TRBD2|16|TRBJ2-1|-
CASRRLAGYSQDEQFF
TGTGCCAGCAGGCGACTAGCGGGCTACTCTCAGGATGAGCAGTTCTTC
>TRBV11-2|-|16|TRBJ2-7|-
CASSPGRARGDYEQYF
TGTGCCAGCAGCCCAGGGAGAGCGAGAGGAGACTACGAGCAGTACTTC
>TRBV5-1|TRBD1|14|TRBJ2-1|-
CASRSDRGPNEQFF
TGCGCCAGCAGATCCGACAGGGGCCCCAATGAGCAGTTCTTC
>TRBV5-1|-|15|TRBJ1-2|-
CASSLANPKVYGYTF
TGCGCCAGCAGCTTGGCGAACCCAAAAGTCTATGGCTACACCTTC
>TRBV10-1|-|16|TRBJ1-1|-
CASSALRAEANTEAFF
TGCGCCAGCAGTGCCCTTAGGGCAGAAGCGAACACTGAAGCTTTCTTT
>TRBV6-5|TRBD1|16|TRBJ2-6|-
CASSSDRALGANVLTF
TGTGCCAGCAGTTCGGACAGGGCCCTTGGGGCCAACGTCCTGACTTTC
>TRBV6-6|-|12|TRBJ2-7|-
CASTEFLGEQYF
TGTGCCAGCACCGAATTCCTAGGCGAGCAGTACTTC
>TRBV7-9|-|17|TRBJ2-1|-
CASSPRIAHSSYNEQFF
TGTGCCAGCAGCCCCCGAATAGCGCATAGCTCCTACAATGAGCAGTTCTTC
>TRBV14|-|12|TRBJ1-2|-
CASSLTGHGYTF
TGTGCCAGCAGTTTGACAGGCCATGGCTACACCTTC
>TRBV19|-|14|TRBJ2-3|-
CASSIPGVTDTQYF
TGTGCCAGTAGTATCCCCGGAGTCACAGATACGCAGTATTTT
>TRBV18|-|12|TRBJ2-2|-
CASSLNTGELFF
TGTGCCAGCTCACTGAACACCGGGGAGCTGTTTTTT
>TRBV27|TRBD2|18|TRBJ2-3|-
CASSSPVEAGPTTDTQYF
TGTGCCAGCAGTTCCCCAGTAGAAGCGGGACCGACTACAGATACGCAGTATTTT
>TRBV6-5|TRBD1|13|TRBJ1-2|-
CASSSRDSYGYTF
TGTGCCAGCAGTTCGAGGGACAGCTATGGCTACACCTTC
>TRBV27|-|12|TRBJ1-4|-
CASGPEIGGLFF
TGTGCCAGCGGACCGGAAATTGGGGGGCTGTTTTTT
>TRBV7-2|-|14|TRBJ1-5|-
CASSLAWVGQPQHF
TGTGCCAGCAGCTTAGCGTGGGTTGGTCAGCCCCAGCATTTT
>TRBV5-1|TRBD1|14|TRBJ1-6|-
CASSLNRGRGPLHF
TGCGCCAGCAGCCTAAACAGGGGGCGAGGGCCCCTCCACTTT
>TRBV6-1|-|17|TRBJ1-6|-
CASSESGVWGANSPLHF
TGTGCCAGCAGTGAATCGGGGGTCTGGGGGGCAAATTCACCCCTCCACTTT
>TRBV14|-|12|TRBJ2-7|few
CASSPGVGEQYF
TGTGCCAGCAGCCCAGGGGTGGGCGAGCAGTACTTC
>TRBV6-5|-|13|TRBJ2-1|-
CASSSRDEGEQFF
TGTGCCAGCAGTAGCCGGGACGAGGGTGAGCAGTTCTTC
>TRBV10-3|-|12|TRBJ2-7|-
CAISESYYEQYF
TGTGCCATCAGTGAGTCGTACTACGAGCAGTACTTC
>TRBV4-1|TRBD1|15|TRBJ2-1|-
CASSHTGTGRNEQFF
TGCGCCAGCAGCCACACTGGGACAGGGCGAAATGAGCAGTTCTTC
>TRBV9|-|17|TRBJ1-2|once
CASSPLIKRGARYGYTF
TGTGCCAGCAGCCCCTTGATTAAAAGAGGGGCGCGTTATGGCTACACCTTC
>TRBV12-2|-|19|TRBJ2-2|once
CASRFMGAGLPGNTGELFF
TGTGCAAGTCGCTTTATGGGGGCGGGTCTACCCGGGAACACCGGGGAGCTGTTTTTT
>TRBV4-1|-|15|TRBJ1-1|-
CASSLGPSGNTEAFF
TGCGCCAGCAGCCTCGGCCCCTCTGGGAACACTGAAGCTTTCTTT
>TRBV7-3|-|12|TRBJ1-1|-
CASSLQRLEAFF
TGTGCCAGCAGCCTCCAAAGACTGGAAGCTTTCTTT
>TRBV6-5|-|15|TRBJ2-7|-
CASSPLIEVPYEQYF
TGTGCCAGCAGTCCTCTCATAGAGGTCCCCTACGAGCAGTACTTC
>TRBV11-3|-|16|TRBJ2-1|-
CASSFGSGPPTDEQFF
TGTGCCAGCAGCTTCGGGTCCGGGCCCCCCACCGATGAGCAGTTCTTC
>TRBV28|TRBD1|14|TRBJ1-3|-
CASGQDRGGGTIYF
TGTGCCAGCGGCCAGGACAGGGGAGGCGGCACCATATATTTT
>TRBV5-5|-|13|TRBJ1-2|few
CASGSGVRGGYTF
TGTGCCAGCGGGTCAGGGGTTCGGGGAGGCTACACCTTC
>TRBV7-9|-|17|TRBJ1-4|-
CASSLVPFREINEKLFF
TGTGCCAGCAGCTTAGTCCCCTTTAGGGAGATTAATGAAAAACTGTTTTTT
>TRBV11-2|-|15|TRBJ2-3|-
CASSLIAGIADTQYF
TGTGCCAGCAGCTTAATTGCAGGGATAGCAGATACGCAGTATTTT
>TRBV20-1|TRBD2|11|TRBJ2-2|-
CSAPLAAELFF
TGCAGTGCGCCTCTAGCGGCCGAGCTGTTTTTT
>TRBV24-1|-|18|TRBJ2-3|-
CATSDARQANYLTDTQYF
TGTGCCACCAGTGATGCCCGACAGGCGAACTACCTCACAGATACGCAGTATTTT
>TRBV12-3/TRBV12-4|-|13|TRBJ1-6|-
CASTMSGQGALHF
TGTGCCAGCACCATGAGTGGTCAAGGGGCCCTCCACTTT
>TRBV10-3|-|12|TRBJ1-1|-
CAISDSSGVAFF
TGTGCCATCAGTGACTCTTCCGGAGTAGCTTTCTTT
>TRBV7-9|-|15|TRBJ1-1|-
CASSHISRVHTEAFF
TGTGCCAGCAGCCATATAAGCAGGGTTCACACTGAAGCTTTCTTT
>TRBV6-4|-|17|TRBJ2-7|-
CASSDSIGQEDPCEQYF
TGTGCCAGCAGTGACTCGATTGGGCAGGAGGATCCGTGTGAGCAGTACTTC
>TRBV6-1|-|17|TRBJ1-5|-
CASSEEGHRYSNQPQHF
TGTGCCAGCAGTGAAGAGGGACACAGATATAGCAATCAGCCCCAGCATTTT
>TRBV4-2|-|16|TRBJ2-3|many
CASSQDWRVSTDTQYF
TGTGCCAGCAGCCAAGATTGGAGGGTGAGCACAGATACGCAGTATTTT